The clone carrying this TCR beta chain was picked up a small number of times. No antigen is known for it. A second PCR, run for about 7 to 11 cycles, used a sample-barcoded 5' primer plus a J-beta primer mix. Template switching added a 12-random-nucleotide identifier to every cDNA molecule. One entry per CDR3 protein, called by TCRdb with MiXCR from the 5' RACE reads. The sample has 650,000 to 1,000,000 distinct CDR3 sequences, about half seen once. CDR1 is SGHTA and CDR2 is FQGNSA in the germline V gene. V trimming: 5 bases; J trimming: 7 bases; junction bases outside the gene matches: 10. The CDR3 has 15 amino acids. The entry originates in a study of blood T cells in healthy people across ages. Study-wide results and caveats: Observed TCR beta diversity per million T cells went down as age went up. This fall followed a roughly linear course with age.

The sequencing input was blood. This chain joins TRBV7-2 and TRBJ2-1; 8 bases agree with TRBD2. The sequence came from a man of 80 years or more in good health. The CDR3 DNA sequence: TGTGCCAGCAGCCCTCGCAACGGGAGGGGGAATGAGCAGTTCTTC. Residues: CASSPRNGRGNEQFF. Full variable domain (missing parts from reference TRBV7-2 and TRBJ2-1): GAGVSQSPSNKVTEKGKDVELRCDPISGHTALYWYRQSLGQGLEFLIYFQGNSAPDKSGLPSDRFSAERTGGSVSTLTIQRTQQEDSAVYLCASSPRNGRGNEQFFGPGTRLTVL.